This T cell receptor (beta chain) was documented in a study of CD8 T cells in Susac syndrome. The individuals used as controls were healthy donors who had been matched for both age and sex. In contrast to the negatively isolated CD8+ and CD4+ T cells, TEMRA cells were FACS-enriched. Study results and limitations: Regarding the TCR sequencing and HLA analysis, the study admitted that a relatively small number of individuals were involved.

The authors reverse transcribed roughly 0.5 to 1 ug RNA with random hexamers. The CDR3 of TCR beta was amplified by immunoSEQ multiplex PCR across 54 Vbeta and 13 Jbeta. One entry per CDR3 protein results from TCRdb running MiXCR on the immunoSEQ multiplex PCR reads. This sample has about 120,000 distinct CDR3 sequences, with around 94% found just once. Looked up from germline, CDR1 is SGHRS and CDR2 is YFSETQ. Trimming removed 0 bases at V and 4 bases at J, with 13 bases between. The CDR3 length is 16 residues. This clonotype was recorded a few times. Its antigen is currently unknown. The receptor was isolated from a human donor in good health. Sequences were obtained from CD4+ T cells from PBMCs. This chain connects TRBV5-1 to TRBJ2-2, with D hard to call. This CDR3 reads CASSLVLMTGTGELFF. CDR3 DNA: TGCGCCAGCAGCTTGGTTCTCATGACGGGCACCGGGGAGCTGTTTTTT.